The 3 T cell receptor beta chains reported below all come from one sample, sequenced in a study of hypomethylating agent response in myelodysplastic syndrome. Using immunoSEQ multiplex PCR, the repertoire was profiled, and TCRdb retains in-frame clones only, with some absent. This sample has approximately 6,000 clones, with roughly 90% found just once. The source was bone marrow, collected before or after starting hypomethylating agent treatment for myelodysplastic syndrome (not recorded which). These TCRs come from a human donor with myelodysplastic syndrome.

This chain links TRBV5-6 with TRBJ2-2, with D maybe TRBD2 (5 bases). Per the germline V gene, CDR1 is SGHDT and CDR2 is YYEEEE. Trimming cost V 0 bases and J 5 bases, with 11 bases left between them. The CDR3 has 15 amino acids. CDR3 DNA: TGTGCCAGCAGCTTGGGGTGGGGAGTGACCGGGGAGCTGTTTTTT. Translating it yields CASSLGWGVTGELFF.

The genes are TRBV5-1 and TRBJ2-6, with D possibly being TRBD2 (5 bases). V lost 2 bases and J lost 0, with 9 bases in between. CDR3 length: 16 amino acids. The germline gives CDR1 SGHRS, CDR2 YFSETQ. The CDR3 DNA is TGCGCCAGCAGCTTCCCCCGGGGCTCTGGGGCCAACGTCCTGACTTTC. Translated, it gives CASSFPRGSGANVLTF. The entire variable domain, with the rest obtained from reference TRBV5-1 and TRBJ2-6, is as follows: KAGVTQTPRYLIKTRGQQVTLSCSPISGHRSVSWYQQTPGQGLQFLFEYFSETQRNKGNFPGRFSGRQFSNSRSEMNVSTLELGDSALYLCASSFPRGSGANVLTFGAGSRLTVL.

This clone was found once. This chain uses TRBV5-4 with TRBJ2-7; D may be TRBD1 or TRBD2 (5 bases each). CDR1 and CDR2 from the germline V gene are SGHNT and YYREEE (reference sequence). With 4 bases removed from V and 2 bases from J, the gap between germline ends came to 13 bases. CDR3 length: 14 amino acids. CDR3: CASSREGPTYEQYF. CDR3 bases: TGTGCCAGCAGCCGAGAGGGACCCACCTACGAGCAGTACTTC. Using reference TRBV5-4 and TRBJ2-7 for the parts outside the CDR3, the full variable domain is ETGVTQSPTHLIKTRGQQVTLRCSSQSGHNTVSWYQQALGQGPQFIFQYYREEENGRGNFPPRFSGLQFPNYSSELNVNALELDDSALYLCASSREGPTYEQYFGPGTRLTVT.